This T cell receptor (beta chain) was recovered during a study of T cells in localized non-small cell lung cancer. General study points: Heterogeneity within the tumor remains possible, as just one region underwent sequencing.

The V and J ends lost 6 bases and 6 bases respectively, with 14 bases between them. This CDR3 is 14 amino acids long. The V gene's germline CDR1 is MNHNY and CDR2 SVGAGI (reference sequence). The data were produced by immunoSEQ multiplex PCR, yet TCRdb's version contains in-frame clones alone and is incomplete. The sample includes around 29,000 clones, more than 75% of them seen just once. With respect to this clone: No antigen is known for it.

The source was peripheral blood, collected before any cancer treatment. This receptor was taken from a male donor older than 55 with stage II squamous cell lung carcinoma. The gene calls are TRBV6-6 and TRBJ2-2; the D gene is possibly TRBD1 (5 bases). CDR3 sequence (DNA): TGTGCCAGCAGAACCACCCAGGGCTCCGGGGAGCTGTTTTTT. Its protein is CASRTTQGSGELFF.